A few counts support the clone carrying this T cell receptor beta chain. These data belong to a study of spatial heterogeneity in lung cancer. Study at large: PBMC samples from follow-up, where available, were sequenced a median of roughly 2 years after resection. The study consistently detected more beta-chain than alpha-chain sequences. The average appearance count of each unique TCR and UMI combination in raw reads was more than 9.5.

TCRdb analysed the 5' RACE reads with MiXCR anew, one entry per CDR3 protein. The table has under 150,000 distinct CDR3 sequences, under 14% seen once; the top ten hold 20% to 25%. Time point meaning: blood at routine non-recurrence follow-up after resection. The input material, whole RNA from tumor, nontumor lung or frozen PBMC, was sequenced unsorted. V was trimmed by 6 bases and J by 3 bases, leaving 15 bases between them. This CDR3 contains 14 residues. The germline CDR1 and CDR2 sequences are DFQATT and SNEGSKA (reference sequence). Sample: PBMCs, taken at follow-up. V is TRBV20-1 and J is TRBJ2-1, with D perhaps matching TRBD2 (5 bases). This receptor was identified in a female donor with early-stage non-small cell lung cancer. CDR3 residues: CSAPGAANYNEQFF. Written as DNA, the CDR3 is TGCAGTGCGCCAGGAGCGGCCAACTACAATGAGCAGTTCTTC.